This is a list of T cell receptor beta chains from one sample in a study of T cell changes during pregnancy in multiple sclerosis. Method: immunoSEQ multiplex PCR; TCRdb's copy keeps in-frame clones and lacks some. The data show tens of thousands of clones, over 80% seen once. Sequenced material: peripheral blood, taken before pregnancy. These receptors were collected from a female donor with multiple sclerosis, enrolled in a pregnancy study. The CDR3 runs from the conserved cysteine through the conserved F or W. A D gene is named only where the DNA matches it firmly.

. | 15 | TRBJ2-7 | TRBV6-6 | CASTELDRPSDEQYF
. | 12 | TRBJ2-7 | TRBV28 | CASSPGPRGQYF
. | 14 | TRBJ1-6 | TRBV27 | CASSFSQGTSPLHF
. | 15 | TRBJ2-1 | TRBV11-2 | CASRGPGTGYNEQFF
. | 15 | TRBJ2-2 | TRBV5-5 | CASSPQAANTGELFF
. | 13 | TRBJ2-7 | TRBV9 | CASSASPDREQYF
. | 16 | TRBJ2-1 | TRBV5-6 | CASSPFGSPPYNEQFF
. | 14 | TRBJ2-2 | TRBV6-6 | CATRQELRTGELFF
TRBD1 | 16 | TRBJ1-5 | TRBV19 | CASSGGDRGYIQPQHF
TRBD2 | 15 | TRBJ2-7 | TRBV27 | CASKHSGADFYEQYF
TRBD2 | 18 | TRBJ2-1 | TRBV5-1 | CASSLVRMGLAGGGEQFF
TRBD1 | 14 | TRBJ2-2 | TRBV27 | CASSSDRAGGELFF
. | 13 | TRBJ2-3 | TRBV5-4 | CASSHPEADTQYF
TRBD1 | 16 | TRBJ1-3 | TRBV19 | CASSRGQASSGNTIYF
TRBD1 | 17 | TRBJ2-3 | TRBV7-3 | CASSLISGGVMADTQYF
TRBD2 | 17 | TRBJ2-1 | TRBV7-2 | CASSLGIGLAGSNEQFF
. | 15 | TRBJ1-2 | TRBV4-2 | CASSQATAGYYGYTF
. | 14 | TRBJ1-1 | TRBV19 | CASSNGGMNTEAFF
. | 14 | TRBJ1-2 | TRBV19 | CASSIPGSDYGYTF
TRBD1 | 14 | TRBJ1-2 | TRBV19 | CASSHLTGAYGYTF
TRBD1 | 15 | TRBJ2-7 | TRBV5-5 | CASSIRDRGFGEQYF
TRBD2 | 15 | TRBJ2-7 | TRBV7-9 | CASSNGREGAYEQYF
TRBD2 | 14 | TRBJ2-7 | TRBV27 | CASSLRTSQNEQYF
. | 14 | TRBJ1-1 | TRBV10-3 | CAISELGGSTEAFF
. | 13 | TRBJ2-3 | TRBV7-2 | CASSTRLRGTQYF
TRBD2 | 16 | TRBJ2-2 | TRBV18 | CASSAKAGVSSGELFF
. | 14 | TRBJ1-2 | TRBV29-1 | CSVEDVRQIYGYTF
. | 14 | TRBJ1-1 | TRBV19 | CASSRTPGETEAFF
. | 13 | TRBJ2-7 | TRBV14 | CASSQELRAEQYF
TRBD2 | 16 | TRBJ2-1 | TRBV6-5 | CASSYRTSGRRDEQFF
. | 15 | TRBJ2-7 | TRBV28 | CASRTYAGRIYEQYF
. | 14 | TRBJ1-2 | TRBV28 | CASRFLTPNYGYTF
. | 16 | TRBJ2-6 | TRBV27 | CASSSRLSSGANVLTF
TRBD2 | 14 | TRBJ2-7 | TRBV9 | CASSATSGTYEQYF
TRBD2 | 15 | TRBJ2-7 | TRBV9 | CASSVRSGRINEQYF